The 22 T cell receptor beta chains in this list originate from one sample, sequenced in a study of blood T cells in healthy people across ages. Combining a sample-barcoded 5' primer with a J-beta primer mix, a second PCR ran for roughly 6 to 12 cycles. TCRdb recomputed calls from the 5' RACE reads with MiXCR, one row per CDR3 protein. The repertoire holds roughly 650,000 distinct CDR3 sequences, with about a third as singletons. Specimen: blood. These receptors came from a woman older than 75 in good health.

The chain employs TRBV7-2 and TRBJ2-4, with D perhaps assigned TRBD1 or TRBD2 (5 bases each). The closer fit of TRBJ2-7 to the DNA end suggests the J call may be wrong. CDR3 length: 15 residues. In germline, CDR1 is SGHTA, CDR2 FQGNSA. For the CDR3, the DNA is TGTGCCAGCAGCCGTCCCGGGACGTTCTCCTACGAGCAGTACTTC. Translating gives CASSRPGTFSYEQYF.

This clonotype was found a few times. This chain joins TRBV2 and TRBJ1-5; D gene ambiguous. Looked up from germline, CDR1 is SNHLY and CDR2 is FYNNEI. The CDR3 contains 13 residues. The V end was cut by 1 base, the J end by 6 bases, with 7 bases between. The CDR3 DNA follows: TGTGCCAGCAGTGAAGGTTACAGTCAGCCCCAGCATTTT. It translates to CASSEGYSQPQHF. Together with reference TRBV2 and TRBJ1-5, the CDR3 gives the full variable domain: EPEVTQTPSHQVTQMGQEVILRCVPISNHLYFYWYRQILGQKVEFLVSFYNNEISEKSEIFDDQFSVERPDGSNFTLKIRSTKLEDSAMYFCASSEGYSQPQHFGDGTRLSIL.

This clonotype appeared many times. V and J are TRBV9 and TRBJ2-1; D perhaps matches TRBD1 (6 bases). This CDR3 has 15 amino acids. CDR1 is SGDLS and CDR2 is YYNGEE in the germline V gene. The V end lost 1 base, the J end lost 5 bases, and 13 bases lay between the germline ends. CDR3 bases: TGTGCCAGCAGCGTATCTAGCAGGGGAGACAATGAGCAGTTCTTC. This gives the protein CASSVSSRGDNEQFF. Together with reference TRBV9 and TRBJ2-1, the CDR3 gives the full variable domain: DSGVTQTPKHLITATGQRVTLRCSPRSGDLSVYWYQQSLDQGLQFLIQYYNGEERAKGNILERFSAQQFPDLHSELNLSSLELGDSALYFCASSVSSRGDNEQFFGPGTRLTVL.

This clonotype was picked up many times. V and J are TRBV5-1 and TRBJ1-2; maybe TRBD1 (6 bases). This CDR3 spans 13 amino acids. V was shortened by 3 bases and J by 4 bases, with 10 bases between the two germline ends. Germline values: CDR1 SGHRS, CDR2 YFSETQ. In DNA, the CDR3 is TGCGCCAGCAGCTCCAGGGGATCCTATGGCTACACCTTC. This gives the protein CASSSRGSYGYTF.

This clonotype was counted many times. V is TRBV7-2 and J is TRBJ2-1, with D possibly being TRBD1 (5 bases). There are 13 residues in the CDR3. The V and J ends lost 1 base and 5 bases respectively, with 6 bases between them. From germline, CDR1 is SGHTA and CDR2 FQGNSA. DNA of the CDR3: TGTGCCAGCAGCTTAGTAGGGGACAATGAGCAGTTCTTC. Its translation: CASSLVGDNEQFF.

V and J are TRBV12-3 or TRBV12-4 and TRBJ2-1, with 8 nucleotides matching TRBD2. This CDR3 is 15 amino acids long. V lost 6 bases, J lost 12 bases, and 16 bases stayed unmatched. The CDR3 protein is CASRLERGRSVVQFF. CDR3 in DNA: TGTGCCAGCAGACTCGAGCGGGGGCGGTCGGTTGTGCAGTTCTTC.

Details on this clonotype: This may arise from a read error, as a much more abundant clone is one base away. The chain is built from TRBV5-6 and TRBJ2-1; 9 bases are a match to TRBD1. The CDR3 contains 16 residues. J gave up 10 bases and V 4 bases, and 15 bases lay outside the gene matches. CDR1 SGHDT and CDR2 YYEEEE come from the germline V gene. The CDR3 DNA reads TGTGCCAGCAGCCCCGGGACAGGGATAAACTCCTACGAGCAGTTCTTC. Its protein is CASSPGTGINSYEQFF.

With respect to this clonotype: A clone one base away is much larger, so this may be a read error. The CDR3 DNA is TGTGCCAGCAGTGAAGATTTCGGGTGGGGTCAAGAGACCCAGTTCTTC. Protein: CASSEDFGWGQETQFF. The chain uses TRBV6-1 and TRBJ2-1; D is undetermined. Trimming took 1 base from V and 13 from J, leaving 23 bases between them. The germline CDR1 and CDR2 sequences are MNHNS and SASEGT. The CDR3 covers 16 residues.

This chain uses TRBV25-1 with TRBJ2-1, with 8 bases lining up with TRBD2. Germline V gene sequence: CDR1 MGHDK, CDR2 SYGVNS. V shed 2 bases, J shed 5 bases, and the junction held 8 bases outside the gene matches. The CDR3 loop spans 16 amino acids. In DNA form, the CDR3 reads TGTGCCAGCAGTGAACCAAGCGGGGGTTTTAACAATGAGCAGTTCTTC. It codes for CASSEPSGGFNNEQFF.

The chain is built from TRBV9 and TRBJ2-2; TRBD2 is a possible D gene (5 bases). The germline V gene has CDR1 SGDLS and CDR2 YYNGEE. V lost 0 bases and J lost 3, with 9 bases in between. This CDR3 spans 15 amino acids. This CDR3 is CASSVGLRDTGELFF. As DNA, the CDR3 is TGTGCCAGCAGCGTAGGTCTGAGGGACACCGGGGAGCTGTTTTTT.

Details on this clonotype: A read error is possible here, since a much larger clone lies one base away. This chain joins TRBV29-1 and TRBJ1-5; D may be TRBD1 (5 bases). The CDR3 length is 12 residues. Trimming shortened V by 4 bases and J by 4 bases, and 8 bases separated the two germline ends. The germline CDR1 and CDR2 sequences are SQVTM and ANQGSEA. The CDR3 loop reads CSVGRGNQPQHF. The CDR3 region has the DNA TGCAGCGTTGGGCGGGGGAATCAGCCCCAGCATTTT.

This chain links TRBV12-3 or TRBV12-4 with TRBJ2-3; 8 nucleotides align to TRBD1. The CDR3 runs to 15 residues. Unmatched junction bases numbered 11, after V lost 8 bases and J lost 4 bases. The DNA of the CDR3 is TGTGCCAGCGGCCCCTGGACAGGGAGCGCAGATACGCAGTATTTT. Its translation is CASGPWTGSADTQYF.

The V gene is TRBV20-1, the J gene TRBJ2-1; D possibly corresponds to TRBD2 (6 bases). The CDR3 is 12 residues long. Germline assignment: CDR1 DFQATT and CDR2 SNEGSKA (reference sequence). Trimming removed 3 bases from V and 5 bases from J, with 8 bases in between. CDR3 DNA sequence: TGCAGTGCTAGGGGGGGAAACAATGAGCAGTTCTTC. This encodes CSARGGNNEQFF.

This sequence joins TRBV20-1 and TRBJ2-7, with D perhaps assigned TRBD1 or TRBD2 (5 bases each). The CDR3 extends over 15 amino acids. Germline assignment: CDR1 DFQATT and CDR2 SNEGSKA (reference sequence). Trimming took off 4 bases at V and 2 bases at J, with 18 bases between the two ends. The CDR3 DNA reads TGCAGTGCTAAAGAATTCGGGACGAATCCCTACGAGCAGTACTTC. Translation: CSAKEFGTNPYEQYF.

A few counts support this clonotype. The V and J genes are TRBV30 and TRBJ1-5; D gene uncertain. With 0 bases removed from V and 2 bases from J, the gap between germline ends came to 8 bases. The length of the CDR3 is 14 residues. Looked up from germline, CDR1 is GTSNPN and CDR2 is SVGIG (reference sequence). CDR3 nucleotide sequence: TGTGCCTGGAGTGTACTGCGGGGCAATCAGCCCCAGCATTTT. This codes for CAWSVLRGNQPQHF.

On this clonotype: A much larger clone lies one base from this, so it may be a read error. The CDR3 coding sequence is TGCGGTGCAGCCTTACACGAAAAGAATGAGCAGTTCTTC. Translated, it gives CGAALHEKNEQFF. The V gene is TRBV20-1, the J gene TRBJ2-1, with D uncertain. This CDR3 is built from 13 residues. The V gene's germline CDR1 is DFQATT and CDR2 SNEGSKA (reference sequence).

The gene calls are TRBV7-8 and TRBJ2-3, with 7 bases lining up with TRBD2. The CDR3 covers 16 residues. V gave up 3 bases and J gave up 2 bases; unmatched junction bases: 8. CDR1 is SGHVS and CDR2 is FQNEAQ in the germline V gene. In DNA, the CDR3 is TGTGCCAGCAGCTTCACAGAGCGGGGTAACACAGATACGCAGTATTTT. Residues: CASSFTERGNTDTQYF.

This chain connects TRBV20-1 to TRBJ2-5; 7 bases are shared with TRBD1. The closer fit of TRBJ2-7 to the DNA end suggests the J call may be wrong. The CDR3 runs 14 residues. Germline-derived CDR1 and CDR2 are DFQATT and SNEGSKA (reference sequence). In nucleotides, the CDR3 is TGCAGTGCTATCCCCGACAGGGTGCCCTACGAGCAGTACTTC. Protein sequence: CSAIPDRVPYEQYF.

This clonotype occurred many times. This chain joins TRBV20-1 and TRBJ2-1, with D unresolved. The V and J ends lost 1 base and 10 bases respectively, with 11 bases between them. This CDR3 spans 12 amino acids. Germline CDR1 and CDR2: DFQATT and SNEGSKA (reference sequence). CDR3 in amino acids: CSARGHKKEQFF. In DNA form, the CDR3 reads TGCAGTGCTAGAGGGCATAAGAAAGAGCAGTTCTTC.

This clonotype was picked up many times. This rearrangement joins TRBV6-1 to TRBJ1-1; tentatively, D is TRBD1 (5 bases). CDR1 and CDR2 from the germline V gene are MNHNS and SASEGT. There are 13 residues in the CDR3. Deletions cut 6 bases from V and 3 bases from J, with 11 bases between. The CDR3, as DNA: TGTGCCAGCAGGATGGGGGTGGACACTGAAGCTTTCTTT. Translation gives CASRMGVDTEAFF.

Many counts were recorded for this clonotype. The rearrangement links TRBV28 to TRBJ1-2, with a possible D match to TRBD1 (5 bases). CDR3 length: 12 residues. The V gene's germline CDR1 is MDHEN and CDR2 SYDVKM. Trimming pared 5 bases from V and 8 bases from J, leaving 12 bases between. This chain's CDR3 is CASSTLGAGYTF. The CDR3 nucleotides read TGTGCCAGCAGTACCCTTGGGGCGGGCTACACCTTC.

This clonotype was recorded at least ten times. CDR3 bases: TGTGCCAGCAGTGAATTTGACAGGGATGGCTACACCTTC. It specifies CASSEFDRDGYTF. J is TRBJ1-2 and V is TRBV25-1; 7 positions match TRBD1. Germline CDR1 MGHDK, CDR2 SYGVNS. The CDR3 spans 13 residues. V lost 1 base to trimming and J lost 6 bases; unmatched junction nucleotides: 2.